This T cell receptor (beta chain) was sequenced for a study of blood T cells in healthy people across ages. PCR was performed a second time for roughly 7 to 12 cycles using a sample-barcoded 5' primer and a J-beta primer mix. TCRdb re-derived calls from the 5' RACE reads in MiXCR, one entry per CDR3 protein. This table has more than 750,000 distinct CDR3 sequences, roughly 29% appearing once. This CDR3 spans 14 amino acids. Germline loops: CDR1 MNHEY, CDR2 SVGAGI. V lost 7 bases and J lost 3; bases outside the gene matches: 5. Peripheral blood, approximately 10 milliliters per donor, was collected. The same sample was also used in a study of T cells of mothers and their children.

The gene calls are TRBV6-5 and TRBJ2-3, with TRBD2 matching 9 bases. The clonotype originates from a woman aged 40 to 50 in good health. Sequencing used blood. CDR3 amino acids: CASKKRGETDTQYF. DNA of the CDR3: TGTGCCAGCAAGAAGCGGGGGGAAACAGATACGCAGTATTTT.